The next 20 T cell receptor beta chains were all read from a single sample in a study of blood T cell repertoires in COVID-19. Generated by immunoSEQ multiplex PCR, the TCRdb table keeps only in-frame clones and is missing some. This table holds some 59,000 clones, around 77% found once. Sequenced: peripheral blood. These receptors all stem from a man older than 75 with active or convalescent COVID-19.

The gene calls are TRBV9 and TRBJ2-2; D call uncertain. Per germline, CDR1 SGDLS and CDR2 YYNGEE. The CDR3 has 12 residues. V lost 1 base, J lost 7 bases, and 5 bases lay in between. In nucleotides, the CDR3 is TGTGCCAGCAGCGTATACGGCGGGGAGCTGTTTTTT. Its translation is CASSVYGGELFF.

The chain has TRBV6-6 and TRBJ2-7, with D possibly being TRBD2 (6 bases). The CDR3 consists of 14 residues. V lost 6 bases and J lost 3, with 15 bases in between. Germline V gene data show CDR1 as MNHNY and CDR2 as SVGAGI (reference sequence). CDR3 loop: CASRGSGEYYEQYF. For the CDR3, the DNA is TGTGCCAGCAGGGGTAGCGGAGAATACTACGAGCAGTACTTC.

This chain uses TRBV19 with TRBJ2-7; 8 bases match TRBD2. The CDR3 is 13 residues long. With 7 bases clipped from V and 6 bases from J, the junction kept 8 bases outside the gene matches. The germline CDR1 and CDR2 sequences are LNHDA and SQIVND (reference sequence). CDR3 loop: CASTQRGTPEQYF. The CDR3 coding sequence is TGTGCCAGTACCCAGCGGGGGACTCCCGAGCAGTACTTC.

The chain uses TRBV5-1 and TRBJ2-5, with D perhaps TRBD2 (7 bases). The CDR3 has 17 amino acids. The V and J ends lost 0 bases and 1 base respectively, with 16 bases between them. The germline gives CDR1 SGHRS, CDR2 YFSETQ. The CDR3 spells CASSLAKVRGAQETQYF. The CDR3 coding sequence is TGCGCCAGCAGCTTGGCCAAGGTTCGGGGGGCCCAAGAGACCCAGTACTTC.

The genes are TRBV19 and TRBJ1-2; D gene unclear. Germline loops: CDR1 LNHDA, CDR2 SQIVND (reference sequence). CDR3 length: 14 residues. V lost 1 base and J lost 5, with 11 bases in between. CDR3 amino acids: CASSIVRGDYGYTF. DNA for the CDR3: TGTGCCAGTAGTATAGTACGGGGAGATTATGGCTACACCTTC.

This chain uses TRBV7-9 with TRBJ2-1; 10 bases are a match to TRBD1. Germline CDR1 SEHNR, CDR2 FQNEAQ (reference sequence). This CDR3 is built from 14 residues. V shed 6 bases and J 8 bases; nucleotides not matched to a gene: 7. CDR3 sequence: CASRPRQGAHEQFF. The CDR3 DNA is TGTGCCAGCAGACCAAGACAGGGGGCACATGAGCAGTTCTTC.

This clone was seen only once. V gene TRBV19 combines with J gene TRBJ2-5; tentatively, D is TRBD2 (7 bases). Germline-derived CDR1 and CDR2 are LNHDA and SQIVND (reference sequence). This CDR3 has 14 residues. V lost 1 base and J 7 bases, leaving 13 bases between the germline ends. CDR3: CASSIASGEGTQYF. In DNA form, the CDR3 reads TGTGCCAGTAGTATAGCTTCAGGGGAGGGGACCCAGTACTTC.

V gene TRBV5-6 combines with J gene TRBJ2-7, with 7 nucleotides matching TRBD1. V gave up 5 bases and J gave up 4 bases; unmatched junction bases: 15. Germline-derived CDR1 and CDR2 are SGHDT and YYEEEE. The CDR3 has 16 residues. The CDR3 loop reads CASRGLPTGNRYEQYF. As DNA, the CDR3 is TGTGCCAGCAGGGGGCTACCGACAGGGAATAGGTACGAGCAGTACTTC.

The J gene is TRBJ1-5, the V gene TRBV19, with a possible D match to TRBD1 (5 bases). Germline V CDR1 and CDR2: LNHDA, SQIVND (reference sequence). The CDR3 contains 15 residues. Trimming took 5 bases from V and 0 from J, leaving 11 bases between them. The CDR3 DNA reads as TGTGCCAGTAGTCAACGACAGTATAGCAATCAGCCCCAGCATTTT. It translates to CASSQRQYSNQPQHF.

This chain links TRBV21-1 with TRBJ1-4; TRBD1, as called in the table, went unchecked against the DNA. TRBV21-1 represents a pseudogene. The CDR3 runs to 14 residues. In DNA, the CDR3 is TGTGCCAGCAGCACATACAGACCCAATGAAAAACTGTTTTTT. Protein: CASSTYRPNEKLFF.

J is TRBJ2-2 and V is TRBV19; unclear D gene. Looked up from germline, CDR1 is LNHDA and CDR2 is SQIVND (reference sequence). The CDR3 is made up of 14 amino acids. The ends were cut back, 4 bases at V and 6 bases at J, with 12 bases in the middle. The CDR3 DNA reads TGTGCCAGTAGTAAGATAGAAGTCGCCGGGGAGCTGTTTTTT. Encoded protein: CASSKIEVAGELFF.

This clone was seen only a few times. The chain combines TRBV2 with TRBJ2-7; 11 positions match TRBD1. The CDR3 runs 14 residues. V was pared by 6 bases and J by 4 bases, with 5 bases of the junction left unmatched. Per the germline V gene, CDR1 is SNHLY and CDR2 is FYNNEI. CDR3 sequence: CASRGTGGQYEQYF. The CDR3, as DNA: TGTGCCAGCAGGGGGACAGGGGGGCAATACGAGCAGTACTTC. Filled out from reference TRBV2 and TRBJ2-7, the complete variable domain reads EPEVTQTPSHQVTQMGQEVILRCVPISNHLYFYWYRQILGQKVEFLVSFYNNEISEKSEIFDDQFSVERPDGSNFTLKIRSTKLEDSAMYFCASRGTGGQYEQYFGPGTRLTVT.

The sample holds one count of this clone. The chain couples TRBV27 to TRBJ1-2; TRBD1 matches at 9 bases. The CDR3 extends over 15 amino acids. Germline V lookup: CDR1 MNHEY, CDR2 SMNVEV (reference sequence). With 0 bases clipped from V and 8 bases from J, the junction kept 7 bases outside the gene matches. DNA for the CDR3: TGTGCCAGCAGTTTATCGGGACAGGGCCTGCTGGGCTACACCTTC. It is translated as CASSLSGQGLLGYTF.

The chain links TRBV9 to TRBJ1-2, with 7 bases matching TRBD1. CDR1 is SGDLS, CDR2 YYNGEE, per germline. Trimming cost V 5 bases and J 4 bases; bases outside gene matches: 5. This CDR3 has 13 amino acids. The CDR3 DNA reads TGTGCCAGCAGTGCACAGGGGATCTATGGCTACACCTTC. It yields the protein CASSAQGIYGYTF.

The chain employs TRBV10-3 and TRBJ2-3; D perhaps matches TRBD2 (6 bases). The CDR3 totals 17 residues. The germline CDR1 and CDR2 sequences are ENHRY and SYGVKD. V lost 4 bases and J 0 bases, leaving 17 bases between the germline ends. CDR3 region: CAISGNLAPTSTDTQYF. In DNA, the CDR3 is TGTGCCATCAGTGGCAATCTAGCGCCTACTAGCACAGATACGCAGTATTTT.

This rearrangement joins TRBV15 to TRBJ2-5; a possible D gene is TRBD1 (6 bases). This CDR3 spans 15 amino acids. Trimming removed 0 bases at V and 4 bases at J, with 12 bases between. Germline V gene data show CDR1 as LNHNV and CDR2 as YYDKDF (reference sequence). Written as DNA, the CDR3 is TGTGCCACCAGCAGAGATCTGGTAGGGGGAGAGACCCAGTACTTC. Translated: CATSRDLVGGETQYF.

The chain couples TRBV3-1 (or the pseudogene TRBV3-2) to TRBJ1-2; TRBD1 matches 7 bases. The junction had 4 bases not matched to a gene; V was cut back by 3 bases and J by 6 bases. The length of the CDR3 is 13 residues. Germline CDR1 reads LGHDT; CDR2 reads YNNKEL (reference sequence). Here the CDR3 reads CASSQTGRDGYTF. CDR3 nucleotide sequence: TGTGCCAGCAGCCAGACAGGGCGAGATGGCTACACCTTC.

V is TRBV3-1 (or the pseudogene TRBV3-2) and J is TRBJ2-3; unclear D gene. This CDR3 spans 15 amino acids. Trimming pared 0 bases from V and 4 bases from J, leaving 11 bases between. Germline CDR1 LGHDT, CDR2 YNNKEL (reference sequence). The CDR3, as DNA: TGTGCCAGCAGCCAAGACAGTCCCTTTCCAGATACGCAGTATTTT. Translation: CASSQDSPFPDTQYF.

Only a few counts were recorded for this clone. J is TRBJ2-1 and V is TRBV5-1; 7 nucleotides agree with TRBD2. The CDR3 consists of 13 residues. Germline CDR1 and CDR2: SGHRS and YFSETQ. Unmatched junction bases numbered 6, after V lost 2 bases and J lost 10 bases. The CDR3 sequence: CASSFRREWEQFF. CDR3 sequence (DNA): TGCGCCAGCAGCTTCCGGCGGGAGTGGGAGCAGTTCTTC.

The chain has TRBV7-3 and TRBJ2-1; 9 positions match TRBD2. Germline CDR1 and CDR2: SGHTA and FQGTGA. The CDR3 contains 15 residues. V was clipped by 5 bases and J by 9 bases; unmatched bases: 11. The DNA of the CDR3 is TGTGCCAGCAGCGACCCGGGACTAGCCACCACTGAGCAGTTCTTC. Amino acid sequence: CASSDPGLATTEQFF.